This T cell receptor beta chain stems from a study of human T cells and chemical hapten exposure. The overall study: Patients, predominantly female, presented with alopecia areata, totalis or universalis. General study points: Alopecia in all donors means immunity may differ from healthy individuals.

TCRdb redid the calling of the RACE reads with MiXCR, one entry per CDR3 protein. The sample yields 300,000 to 450,000 distinct CDR3 sequences, around 5% seen once. The time point is: patch test 1, 2 weeks after DPC sensitization. Treatment specified: therapeutic diphenylcyclopropenone sensitization with weekly scalp DPC. Sequencing started from total RNA isolated from unfractionated whole blood. V dropped 6 bases and J dropped 0 bases, with 15 bases sitting between them. The CDR3 has 16 residues. Germline V gene lookup returns CDR1 DFQATT and CDR2 SNEGSKA (reference sequence). This clonotype was observed at least ten times. Its cognate antigen is unknown.

The sequence came from a woman aged 45-60 years with alopecia areata. Some clones in this sample may be carry-over from other donors' samples. The chain joins TRBV20-1 to TRBJ2-6; unclear D gene. This specimen was whole blood, taken in connection with sensitization to the hapten diphenylcyclopropenone (DPC). The CDR3 is CSALGSADSGANVLTF. For the CDR3, the DNA is TGCAGTGCCCTAGGATCGGCGGACTCTGGGGCCAACGTCCTGACTTTC.